A single sample is the source of the 29 T cell receptor beta chains below, sequenced in a study of T cells in Graves' hyperthyroidism and ophthalmopathy. Authors of the study amplified TCR beta CDR3 regions from RNA transcripts. Researchers ran a first-round RT-PCR on the TCR CDR3 using the HTBI primer set. One entry per CDR3 protein, called by TCRdb with MiXCR from the multiplex PCR reads. The sample shows roughly 580,000 distinct CDR3 sequences, approximately 15% of them seen only once. The sequencing sample was made of blood. All receptors derive from a woman aged 30 to 39 with Graves' hyperthyroidism that later progressed to Graves' ophthalmopathy.

In this sample, this clonotype turned up a few times. The chain links TRBV29-1 to TRBJ1-5; a weak D match, TRBD1 (6 bases). Germline V gives CDR1 SQVTM, CDR2 ANQGSEA. The length of the CDR3 is 13 residues. V was clipped by 4 bases and J by 6 bases, with 13 bases between them. The DNA of the CDR3 is TGCAGCGTTGTGAACAGGGACGGTCAGCCCCAGCATTTT. It codes for CSVVNRDGQPQHF.

This clonotype was counted ten times or more. This chain joins TRBV7-8 and TRBJ1-4, with D tentatively TRBD1 (5 bases). The V gene's germline CDR1 is SGHVS and CDR2 FQNEAQ. This CDR3 has 15 amino acids. Trimming took 5 bases from V and 5 from J, leaving 15 bases between them. CDR3 DNA: TGTGCCAGCAGCCTCCGACAGAGCCTCAATGAAAAACTGTTTTTT. It encodes CASSLRQSLNEKLFF.

The CDR3 DNA follows: TGTGCCAGCAGTGACCAGACAGGGACTGAAGCTTTCTTT. Its protein product is CASSDQTGTEAFF. J is TRBJ1-1 and V is TRBV6-4; 7 bases are shared with TRBD1. CDR1 and CDR2 from the germline V gene are MRHNA and SNTAGT. J lost 5 bases, V lost 2 bases, and 2 bases had no gene match. This CDR3 spans 13 amino acids.

There are many counts of this clonotype. V gene TRBV29-1 combines with J gene TRBJ1-1, with D unclear. The V and J ends lost 4 bases and 3 bases respectively, with 6 bases between them. The CDR3 runs 11 residues. CDR1 is SQVTM, CDR2 ANQGSEA, per germline. The CDR3 bases are TGCAGCGTTGGATGGGACACTGAAGCTTTCTTT. Translated, it gives CSVGWDTEAFF. The variable domain in full, completed from reference TRBV29-1 and TRBJ1-1, reads SAVISQKPSRDICQRGTSLTIQCQVDSQVTMMFWYRQQPGQSLTLIATANQGSEATYESGFVIDKFPISRPNLTFSTLTVSNMSPEDSSIYLCSVGWDTEAFFGQGTRLTVV.

This clonotype was observed at least ten times. The rearrangement uses TRBV2 and TRBJ2-1; TRBD2 matches at 14 bases. The CDR3 contains 15 residues. Germline V gene lookup returns CDR1 SNHLY and CDR2 FYNNEI. Losses at the gene ends were 3 bases for V and 7 bases for J; bases not matched to a gene: 2. The CDR3 nucleotides are TGTGCCAGCAGTGACTGGACTAGCGGGAGGAATGAGCAGTTCTTC. It translates to CASSDWTSGRNEQFF.

This clonotype was counted many times. The chain carries TRBV11-2 and TRBJ1-2; tentative D call: TRBD1 (6 bases). Germline V gene data show CDR1 as SGHAT and CDR2 as FQNNGV. With 0 bases removed from V and 8 bases from J, the gap between germline ends came to 19 bases. The CDR3 extends over 16 amino acids. CDR3 sequence: CASSLDPSGGADGYTF. The CDR3 nucleotides are TGTGCCAGCAGCTTAGATCCTTCGGGGGGGGCTGACGGCTACACCTTC.

This clonotype has at least ten counts. J is TRBJ2-5 and V is TRBV10-3; D unclear. V gave up 2 bases and J gave up 5 bases, with 6 bases separating them. The germline gives CDR1 ENHRY, CDR2 SYGVKD. The CDR3 contains 12 residues. CDR3 DNA sequence: TGTGCCATCAGTGAGACGAGGGAGACCCAGTACTTC. As protein: CAISETRETQYF.

The V call is TRBV25-1, the J call TRBJ1-4; weak D call: TRBD1 (5 bases). The CDR3 is 15 residues long. V dropped 3 bases and J dropped 5 bases, with 13 bases sitting between them. Per germline, CDR1 MGHDK and CDR2 SYGVNS. In DNA form, the CDR3 reads TGTGCCAGCAGTGACGACGGGACGGCGAATGAAAAACTGTTTTTT. Its translation: CASSDDGTANEKLFF. The full variable domain, with the rest looked up from reference TRBV25-1 and TRBJ1-4, is EADIYQTPRYLVIGTGKKITLECSQTMGHDKMYWYQQDPGMELHLIHYSYGVNSTEKGDLSSESTVSRIRTEHFPLTLESARPSHTSQYLCASSDDGTANEKLFFGSGTQLSVL.

Regarding this clonotype: A read error may explain this, as a much larger clone is one base away. The chain carries TRBV30 and TRBJ2-1; perhaps D is TRBD1 or TRBD2 (5 bases each). The CDR3 totals 12 residues. Germline-derived CDR1 and CDR2 are GTSNPN and SVGIG (reference sequence). The V end was cut by 2 bases, the J end by 10 bases, with 12 bases between. Here the CDR3 reads CAWSWSGGEQFF. In nucleotides, the CDR3 is TGTGCCTGGAGTTGGTCTGGGGGAGAGCAGTTCTTC.

This clonotype was counted ten times or more. The chain joins TRBV20-1 to TRBJ1-5; a possible D gene is TRBD1 (5 bases). The length of the CDR3 is 12 residues. Trimming shortened V by 3 bases and J by 9 bases, and 12 bases separated the two germline ends. The germline V gene encodes CDR1 DFQATT and CDR2 SNEGSKA (reference sequence). For the CDR3, the DNA is TGCAGTGCTAGGGGGGACGGGGGGCCCCAGCATTTT. Protein sequence: CSARGDGGPQHF.

The chain uses TRBV5-5 and TRBJ1-5; 11 bases fit TRBD1. Germline CDR1 reads SGHKS; CDR2 reads YYEKEE (reference sequence). V lost 3 bases and J lost 6; bases outside the gene matches: 5. The CDR3 covers 15 residues. The DNA for the CDR3 is TGTGCCAGCAGCTCCGGGACAGGGGGAGGTCAGCCCCAGCATTTT. Its translation: CASSSGTGGGQPQHF.

With respect to this clonotype: Sequence at one end of the junction differs from germline and may be a read error. V is TRBV30 and J is TRBJ2-5; 7 positions match TRBD1. The CDR3 covers 14 residues. Per germline, CDR1 GTSNPN and CDR2 SVGIG (reference sequence). As DNA, the CDR3 is TGTGCCTGGGAGGGCCGGGACAGAGAAGAGACCCAGTGCTTC. Its translation is CAWEGRDREETQCF. The full variable domain, with the rest looked up from reference TRBV30 and TRBJ2-5, is SQTIHQWPATLVQPVGSPLSLECTVEGTSNPNLYWYRQAAGRGLQLLFYSVGIGQISSEVPQNLSASRPQDRQFILSSKKLLLSDSGFYLCAWEGRDREETQCFGPGTRLLVL.

The V gene is TRBV14, the J gene TRBJ2-1, with D tentatively TRBD2 (5 bases). The CDR3 spans 16 residues. The germline V and J ends were trimmed by 1 base and 3 bases, with 13 bases remaining between them. The V gene's germline CDR1 is SGHDN and CDR2 FVKESK. CDR3 residues: CASSQASGKYYNEQFF. CDR3 coding DNA: TGTGCCAGCAGCCAAGCGAGCGGAAAATACTACAATGAGCAGTTCTTC.

This clonotype has ten or more counts. The chain employs TRBV30 and TRBJ1-1, with a possible D match to TRBD1 (5 bases). The germline V gene encodes CDR1 GTSNPN and CDR2 SVGIG (reference sequence). Deletions cut 4 bases from V and 3 bases from J, with 12 bases between. The CDR3 is 13 amino acids. CDR3 protein: CAWIGKGYTEAFF. In nucleotides, the CDR3 is TGTGCCTGGATAGGTAAGGGGTACACTGAAGCTTTCTTT.

This clonotype was counted ten times or more. The chain recombines TRBV5-1 with TRBJ2-1; 8 bases line up with TRBD1. The CDR3 covers 16 residues. With 5 bases clipped from V and 0 bases from J, the junction kept 7 bases outside the gene matches. Germline V gene data show CDR1 as SGHRS and CDR2 as YFSETQ. Here the CDR3 reads CASSPGQGSSYNEQFF. For the CDR3, the DNA is TGCGCCAGCAGTCCCGGACAGGGTAGCTCCTACAATGAGCAGTTCTTC.

The V and J genes are TRBV11-3 and TRBJ1-5, with D hard to call. Per germline, CDR1 SGHNT and CDR2 YENEEA. V was shortened by 1 base and J by 5 bases, with 6 bases between the two germline ends. This CDR3 region has 13 residues. CDR3 nucleotides: TGTGCCAGCAGCTTAGCTAAGGATCAGCCCCAGCATTTT. Translated, it gives CASSLAKDQPQHF.

Many counts were recorded for this clonotype. Here the CDR3 reads CASSPSGGLNQPQHF. The CDR3 DNA reads as TGTGCCAGCAGCCCTTCGGGGGGACTAAATCAGCCCCAGCATTTT. The chain combines TRBV11-2 with TRBJ1-5, with a tentative D call TRBD1 (5 bases). The CDR3 sequence is 15 residues long. V lost 5 bases and J lost 4, with 15 bases in between. Per germline, CDR1 SGHAT and CDR2 FQNNGV. Full variable domain (remainder filled in from reference TRBV11-2 and TRBJ1-5): EAGVAQSPRYKIIEKRQSVAFWCNPISGHATLYWYQQILGQGPKLLIQFQNNGVVDDSQLPKDRFSAERLKGVDSTLKIQPAKLEDSAVYLCASSPSGGLNQPQHFGDGTRLSIL.

V usage is TRBV4-1 and J usage is TRBJ2-5, with a weak D call TRBD2 (5 bases). CDR1 and CDR2 (germline): MGHRA, YSYEKL. V lost 0 bases and J lost 4, with 18 bases in between. The CDR3 runs 17 residues. The CDR3 protein is CASSQELWPPRVETQYF. DNA for the CDR3: TGCGCCAGCAGCCAAGAATTATGGCCCCCGAGGGTAGAGACCCAGTACTTC.

This clonotype was counted many times. This rearrangement joins TRBV12-5 to TRBJ2-7, with 7 positions matching TRBD1. The J segment lost 2 bases and the V segment lost 1 base, leaving 17 bases of the junction unmatched. Germline V gene sequence: CDR1 LGHNT, CDR2 FRNRAP. This CDR3 is built from 19 residues. DNA for the CDR3: TGTGCTAGTGGTTTGGCGACCGGGACAGAAAGCCCCCGGCCCTACGAGCAGTACTTC. It is translated as CASGLATGTESPRPYEQYF.

A remark on this clonotype: This may arise from a read error, as a much more abundant clone is one base away. The chain couples TRBV7-9 to TRBJ2-1; the D gene is possibly TRBD2 (6 bases). This CDR3 has 14 residues. V was clipped by 4 bases and J by 10 bases, with 17 bases between them. Germline V CDR1 and CDR2: SEHNR, FQNEAQ (reference sequence). CDR3 sequence reads: CASSSGARGDEQFF. Written as DNA, the CDR3 is TGTGCCAGCAGCTCCGGTGCGCGGGGAGACGAGCAGTTCTTC.

This clonotype was counted many times. The chain couples TRBV12-3 or TRBV12-4 to TRBJ1-5, with 7 nucleotides matching TRBD1. V was clipped by 4 bases and J by 7 bases; unmatched bases: 7. The CDR3 has 14 amino acids. CDR3 nucleotides: TGTGCCAGCAGTTGGGGACAGTTTGACCAGCCCCAGCATTTT. Its translation: CASSWGQFDQPQHF.

This chain connects TRBV29-1 to TRBJ2-1, with a tentative D call TRBD1 (6 bases). This CDR3 has 13 amino acids. The V gene lost 5 bases and the J gene lost 2 bases, with 10 bases spanning the gap. Germline CDR1 and CDR2: SQVTM and ANQGSEA. In DNA form, the CDR3 reads TGCAGCGTTAAACAGGGTACCTACAATGAGCAGTTCTTC. It is translated as CSVKQGTYNEQFF.

This clonotype was seen more than once but under ten times. The rearrangement links TRBV5-8 to TRBJ1-2; TRBD1 matches at 7 bases. The CDR3 covers 16 residues. V lost 3 bases to trimming and J lost 6 bases; unmatched junction nucleotides: 14. Germline CDR1 SGHTS, CDR2 YDEGEE. CDR3 sequence (DNA): TGTGCCAGCAGCTCCGGGACCGCTCCCCAGGGGGATGGCTACACCTTC. Translation: CASSSGTAPQGDGYTF.

This clonotype was seen a handful of times. The chain uses TRBV7-3 and TRBJ1-1, with D tentatively TRBD1 (6 bases). Germline CDR1 and CDR2: SGHTA and FQGTGA. V was clipped by 5 bases and J by 4 bases, with 11 bases between them. The CDR3 is 13 amino acids. CDR3 sequence reads: CASSEQGATEAFF. As DNA, the CDR3 is TGTGCCAGCAGCGAACAGGGTGCCACTGAAGCTTTCTTT.

This chain links TRBV4-2 with TRBJ2-1, with TRBD1 matching 9 bases. The CDR3 extends over 18 amino acids. CDR1 LGHNA and CDR2 YNFKEQ come from the germline V gene. Trimming removed 3 bases from V and 8 bases from J; junction bases left unmatched: 17. This CDR3 is CASSQEADWTGAWDEQFF. CDR3 nucleotide sequence: TGTGCCAGCAGCCAGGAAGCAGATTGGACAGGGGCTTGGGATGAGCAGTTCTTC.

This clonotype was counted at least ten times. The chain combines TRBV6-2 or TRBV6-3 with TRBJ2-7, with 9 bases that match TRBD2. Trimming cost V 2 bases and J 2 bases; bases outside gene matches: 10. The CDR3 contains 17 residues. Germline assignment: CDR1 MNHEY and CDR2 SVGEGT. This chain's CDR3 is CASSYPLLAGVPYEQYF. The CDR3 DNA reads as TGTGCCAGCAGTTACCCCCTCTTAGCGGGAGTGCCCTACGAGCAGTACTTC.

This clonotype was counted at least ten times. Here the CDR3 reads CATSRSSGRNEQFF. CDR3 sequence (DNA): TGTGCCACCAGTAGGTCTAGCGGGAGGAATGAGCAGTTCTTC. The chain combines TRBV24-1 with TRBJ2-1, with 11 nucleotides matching TRBD2. The germline V gene has CDR1 KGHDR and CDR2 SFDVKD. With 6 bases clipped from V and 7 bases from J, the junction kept 4 bases outside the gene matches. The CDR3 consists of 14 residues.

The CDR3 bases are TGTGCCAGCAGTGGACAGGGGGATAATTCACCCCTCCACTTT. Its protein is CASSGQGDNSPLHF. The chain has TRBV2 and TRBJ1-6; 9 nucleotides align to TRBD1. CDR1 SNHLY and CDR2 FYNNEI come from the germline V gene. V lost 4 bases, J lost 5 bases, and 0 bases stayed unmatched. There are 14 residues in the CDR3.

V and J are TRBV29-1 and TRBJ1-1; 12 bases match TRBD1. The junction had 7 bases not matched to a gene; V was cut back by 7 bases and J by 10 bases. The CDR3 length is 12 residues. Germline assignment: CDR1 SQVTM and CDR2 ANQGSEA. CDR3 bases: TGCAGCGGTGGGACAGGGGGCGCCGGAGCTTTCTTT. Translation: CSGGTGGAGAFF.